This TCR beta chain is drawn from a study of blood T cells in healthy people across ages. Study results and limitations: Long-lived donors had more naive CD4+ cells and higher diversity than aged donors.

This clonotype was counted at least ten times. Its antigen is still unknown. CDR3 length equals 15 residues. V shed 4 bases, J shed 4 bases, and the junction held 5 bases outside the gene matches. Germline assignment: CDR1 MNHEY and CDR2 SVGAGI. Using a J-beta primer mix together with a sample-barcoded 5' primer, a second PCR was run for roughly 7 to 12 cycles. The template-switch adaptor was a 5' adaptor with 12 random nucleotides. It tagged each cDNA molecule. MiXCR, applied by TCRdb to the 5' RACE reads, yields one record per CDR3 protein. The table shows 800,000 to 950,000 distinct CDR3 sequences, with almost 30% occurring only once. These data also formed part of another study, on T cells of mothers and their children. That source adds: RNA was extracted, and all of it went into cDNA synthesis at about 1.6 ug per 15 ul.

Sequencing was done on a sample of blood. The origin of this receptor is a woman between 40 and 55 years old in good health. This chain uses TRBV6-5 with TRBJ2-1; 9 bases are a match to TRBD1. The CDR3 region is CASSSGTGIYNEQFF. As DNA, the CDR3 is TGTGCCAGCAGTTCCGGGACAGGGATATACAATGAGCAGTTCTTC.